These 29 T cell receptor beta chains were sequenced from one sample in a study of cytomegalovirus exposure and HLA in healthy donors. This PCR relied on a set of 60 Vbeta primers and 13 Jbeta primers. Profiling relied on immunoSEQ multiplex PCR, and the TCRdb table lists in-frame clones only, not all of them. The sample has about 170,000 clones, less than 80% seen once. Sequenced material: PBMCs. The source is a female donor in good health and CMV-seronegative.

This clone came up a few times. This chain joins TRBV2 and TRBJ2-2; TRBD2 aligns across 9 bases. The V gene end was trimmed by 4 bases and the J gene end by 5 bases; junction bases not matched to a gene: 5. Germline-derived CDR1 and CDR2 are SNHLY and FYNNEI. This CDR3 comprises 15 residues. Here the CDR3 reads CASSASSGVTGELFF. CDR3 bases: TGTGCCAGCAGTGCTTCTAGCGGGGTTACCGGGGAGCTGTTTTTT.

This clone was detected only a few times. This chain joins TRBV9 and TRBJ1-2, with D unclear. The CDR3 totals 12 residues. Looked up from germline, CDR1 is SGDLS and CDR2 is YYNGEE. V was shortened by 3 bases and J by 8 bases, with 11 bases between the two germline ends. The CDR3 DNA sequence: TGTGCCAGCAGCGCCGCGCTCCGCGGCTACACCTTC. Its protein is CASSAALRGYTF.

In its sample, this clone was seen a few times. This chain connects TRBV30 to TRBJ2-3, with 7 positions matching TRBD2. V was clipped by 5 bases and J by 3 bases; unmatched bases: 2. This CDR3 is 12 amino acids long. Germline assignment: CDR1 GTSNPN and CDR2 SVGIG (reference sequence). CDR3 DNA: TGTGCCTGGGCTAGCGGAACAGATACGCAGTATTTT. Its translation: CAWASGTDTQYF. Using reference TRBV30 and TRBJ2-3 for the parts outside the CDR3, the full variable domain is SQTIHQWPATLVQPVGSPLSLECTVEGTSNPNLYWYRQAAGRGLQLLFYSVGIGQISSEVPQNLSASRPQDRQFILSSKKLLLSDSGFYLCAWASGTDTQYFGPGTRLTVL.

This sequence joins TRBV7-6 and TRBJ1-1, with D perhaps matching TRBD1 (5 bases). V was trimmed by 4 bases and J by 10 bases, leaving 16 bases between them. The CDR3 extends over 13 amino acids. Germline V gene sequence: CDR1 SGHVS, CDR2 FNYEAQ. The CDR3 DNA follows: TGTGCCAGCAGCTCCTATCGGGGGATCGGAGCTTTCTTT. Protein product: CASSSYRGIGAFF.

The chain has TRBV19 and TRBJ2-5, with TRBD1 matching over 9 bases. The J call is in doubt because the DNA end fits TRBJ2-7 better. This CDR3 contains 14 residues. Germline CDR1 reads LNHDA; CDR2 reads SQIVND (reference sequence). The CDR3 DNA sequence: TGTGCCAGTAGTATCCGACAGGGGGGCTACGAGCAGTACTTC. Amino acid sequence: CASSIRQGGYEQYF.

V gene TRBV19 combines with J gene TRBJ2-1; 11 bases map to TRBD1. This CDR3 spans 13 amino acids. Per the germline V gene, CDR1 is LNHDA and CDR2 is SQIVND (reference sequence). The ends lost 9 bases at V and 7 bases at J; junction bases unmatched: 5. The CDR3 reads CASWDRGRNEQFF. DNA of the CDR3: TGTGCCAGCTGGGACAGGGGGAGAAATGAGCAGTTCTTC.

J is TRBJ1-2 and V is TRBV30, with TRBD1 identical over 9 bases. The CDR3 loop spans 15 amino acids. CDR1 and CDR2 from the germline V gene are GTSNPN and SVGIG (reference sequence). V lost 3 bases, J lost 2 bases, and 7 bases stayed unmatched. CDR3 DNA sequence: TGTGCCTGGAGAGGGACAGGGTATCAGAACTATGGCTACACCTTC. It encodes CAWRGTGYQNYGYTF.

This sequence joins TRBV5-6 and TRBJ2-5, with D perhaps matching TRBD1 (5 bases). Trimming pared 4 bases from V and 2 bases from J, leaving 9 bases between. The length of the CDR3 is 13 residues. Germline loops: CDR1 SGHDT, CDR2 YYEEEE. The DNA of the CDR3 is TGTGCCAGCAGCAGGCAGGGACAAGAGACCCAGTACTTC. Protein product: CASSRQGQETQYF.

The chain uses TRBV5-1 and TRBJ2-5; 8 bases line up with TRBD1. Germline CDR1 and CDR2: SGHRS and YFSETQ. V was pared by 0 bases and J by 1 base, with 2 bases of the junction left unmatched. This CDR3 has 15 amino acids. The CDR3 reads CASSLEGTGQETQYF. CDR3 DNA sequence: TGCGCCAGCAGCTTGGAAGGGACAGGCCAAGAGACCCAGTACTTC.

The J gene is TRBJ2-7, the V gene TRBV5-6; 7 bases align to TRBD1. CDR1 and CDR2 from the germline V gene are SGHDT and YYEEEE. The CDR3 consists of 14 residues. The ends lost 2 bases at V and 8 bases at J; junction bases unmatched: 10. The CDR3 DNA sequence: TGTGCCAGCAGCTTCAGACAGGGCAGCTTCAAGCAGTACTTC. Translated, it gives CASSFRQGSFKQYF.

The chain recombines TRBV15 with TRBJ1-1; maybe TRBD1 (5 bases). Trimming cost V 5 bases and J 0 bases, with 10 bases left between them. CDR1 LNHNV and CDR2 YYDKDF come from the germline V gene (reference sequence). The CDR3 spans 14 residues. The CDR3 here is CATSLRQMNTEAFF. The CDR3 bases are TGTGCCACCAGCCTTCGACAGATGAACACTGAAGCTTTCTTT.

In this sample, this clone turned up a few times. CDR3 sequence reads: CASSGISGGASGSSNEQYF. The CDR3 nucleotides read TGTGCCAGCAGTGGAATTAGCGGAGGGGCTAGCGGGAGTTCCAACGAGCAGTACTTC. The chain has TRBV28 and TRBJ2-7; 10 bases map to TRBD2. V lost 5 bases to trimming and J lost 5 bases; unmatched junction nucleotides: 21. The CDR3 spans 19 residues. Germline assignment: CDR1 MDHEN and CDR2 SYDVKM. Supplemented by reference TRBV28 and TRBJ2-7, the full variable domain reads DVKVTQSSRYLVKRTGEKVFLECVQDMDHENMFWYRQDPGLGLRLIYFSYDVKMKEKGDIPEGYSVSREKKERFSLILESASTNQTSMYLCASSGISGGASGSSNEQYFGPGTRLTVT.

The rearrangement links TRBV28 to TRBJ1-2; unclear D gene. Germline lookup yields CDR1 MDHEN and CDR2 SYDVKM. The CDR3 contains 13 residues. V shed 5 bases and J shed 4 bases, with 11 bases lying between them. The CDR3 reads CASSPLQVYGYTF. Here the CDR3 DNA reads TGTGCCAGCAGTCCTCTCCAGGTCTATGGCTACACCTTC.

The CDR3 region is CASSPLRGGYTF. CDR3 bases: TGTGCCAGCTCACCATTGCGGGGGGGCTACACCTTC. The genes are TRBV18 and TRBJ1-2; D may be TRBD1 (5 bases). Germline V lookup: CDR1 KGHSH, CDR2 LQKENI. The length of the CDR3 is 12 residues. V was trimmed by 2 bases and J by 8 bases, leaving 9 bases between them.

This clone occurred once. The chain joins TRBV2 to TRBJ2-5, with D tentatively TRBD1 (6 bases). With 5 bases removed from V and 1 base from J, the gap between germline ends came to 14 bases. CDR3 length equals 15 residues. Germline CDR1 reads SNHLY; CDR2 reads FYNNEI. CDR3 DNA sequence: TGTGCCAGCAGTTCAAACAGGGTTGGCCAAGAGACCCAGTACTTC. Translating gives CASSSNRVGQETQYF.

The J gene is TRBJ1-3, the V gene TRBV19; D ambiguous. Germline lookup yields CDR1 LNHDA and CDR2 SQIVND (reference sequence). Trimming removed 4 bases at V and 1 base at J, with 11 bases between. The CDR3 runs 15 residues. The CDR3 DNA reads as TGTGCCAGTAGTACCAAGAGCGGGTCTGGAAACACCATATATTTT. It translates to CASSTKSGSGNTIYF. The entire variable domain, with the rest obtained from reference TRBV19 and TRBJ1-3, is as follows: DGGITQSPKYLFRKEGQNVTLSCEQNLNHDAMYWYRQDPGQGLRLIYYSQIVNDFQKGDIAEGYSVSREKKESFPLTVTSAQKNPTAFYLCASSTKSGSGNTIYFGEGSWLTVV.

The chain carries TRBV7-2 and TRBJ2-7; D ambiguous. CDR1 is SGHTA and CDR2 is FQGNSA in the germline V gene. The CDR3 is 16 amino acids. Trimming pared 1 base from V and 7 bases from J, leaving 20 bases between. The CDR3 loop is CASSLDLSATQPEQYF. The CDR3 coding sequence is TGTGCCAGCAGCTTAGATCTTTCCGCCACACAGCCGGAGCAGTACTTC.

Concerning this clone itself: A junction boundary mismatches the germline segment, possibly from a read error. The chain couples TRBV29-1 to TRBJ2-7, with a tentative D call TRBD1 (8 bases). Germline V gene data show CDR1 as SQVTM and CDR2 as ANQGSEA. CDR3 length: 14 amino acids. The CDR3 here is CSVEGGDRPLEQYF. The CDR3, as DNA: TGCAGCGTGGAAGGGGGGGACAGGCCTCTCGAGCAGTACTTC.

V and J are TRBV11-3 and TRBJ2-3; TRBD2 is a possible D gene (7 bases). This CDR3 has 17 amino acids. Trimming took off 4 bases at V and 1 base at J, with 18 bases between the two ends. CDR1 and CDR2 (germline): SGHNT, YENEEA. CDR3 amino acids: CASSWGWGGNGTDTQYF. The CDR3 nucleotides are TGTGCCAGCAGCTGGGGTTGGGGGGGCAATGGCACAGATACGCAGTATTTT.

The chain employs TRBV7-8 and TRBJ1-1; the match to TRBD1 covers 8 bases. The CDR3 length is 14 residues. Per germline, CDR1 SGHVS and CDR2 FQNEAQ. V gave up 5 bases and J gave up 2 bases; unmatched junction bases: 4. Here the CDR3 reads CASSRTGRNTEAFF. CDR3 sequence (DNA): TGTGCCAGCAGCCGGACAGGGAGAAACACTGAAGCTTTCTTT.

This chain links TRBV28 with TRBJ1-3, with 7 nucleotides matching TRBD1. This CDR3 is built from 15 residues. The trim removed 4 bases at V and 3 bases at J, leaving 6 bases unmatched. Germline V gene sequence: CDR1 MDHEN, CDR2 SYDVKM. CDR3 sequence (DNA): TGTGCCAGCAGTTCCACAGGGGAAAGTGGAAACACCATATATTTT. Protein: CASSSTGESGNTIYF.

This clone was found once. The rearrangement links TRBV27 to TRBJ2-1, with 8 bases lining up with TRBD2. From germline, CDR1 is MNHEY and CDR2 SMNVEV (reference sequence). The CDR3 covers 16 residues. Trimming took 2 bases from V and 4 from J; bases not matched to a gene: 7. The CDR3: CASSLPGGVLYNEQFF. The CDR3 region has the DNA TGTGCCAGCAGTTTACCGGGAGGGGTACTTTACAATGAGCAGTTCTTC.

The chain recombines TRBV9 with TRBJ2-3; 12 bases fit TRBD2. The CDR3 has 17 amino acids. With 4 bases clipped from V and 4 bases from J, the junction kept 10 bases outside the gene matches. The germline V gene encodes CDR1 SGDLS and CDR2 YYNGEE. CDR3 amino acids: CASSLLGGLAGPDTQYF. The CDR3 nucleotides are TGTGCCAGCAGCCTTTTGGGAGGACTAGCGGGGCCAGATACGCAGTATTTT.

The chain recombines TRBV9 with TRBJ1-4; 7 nucleotides align to TRBD1. The CDR3 totals 14 residues. The V and J ends lost 4 bases and 7 bases, in that order; junction bases with no gene match: 7. CDR1 and CDR2 (germline): SGDLS, YYNGEE. The DNA for the CDR3 is TGTGCCAGCAGCCCTCGACAGGGTGGTGAAAAACTGTTTTTT. Encoded protein: CASSPRQGGEKLFF. The full variable domain, with the rest looked up from reference TRBV9 and TRBJ1-4, is DSGVTQTPKHLITATGQRVTLRCSPRSGDLSVYWYQQSLDQGLQFLIQYYNGEERAKGNILERFSAQQFPDLHSELNLSSLELGDSALYFCASSPRQGGEKLFFGSGTQLSVL.

J is TRBJ1-1 and V is TRBV9; possibly TRBD1 for D (6 bases). The CDR3 sequence is 16 residues long. Trimming removed 4 bases at V and 1 base at J, with 17 bases between. Germline CDR1 and CDR2: SGDLS and YYNGEE. The CDR3 coding sequence is TGTGCCAGCAGCACCAGAGGGGGGGCAGGGAACACTGAAGCTTTCTTT. It specifies CASSTRGGAGNTEAFF.

J is TRBJ2-2 and V is TRBV2; the D gene is possibly TRBD2 (6 bases). The CDR3 spans 17 residues. With 1 base removed from V and 6 bases from J, the gap between germline ends came to 18 bases. The germline V gene encodes CDR1 SNHLY and CDR2 FYNNEI. CDR3 region: CASSEEGDFSTAGELFF. The CDR3 region has the DNA TGTGCCAGCAGTGAAGAAGGGGACTTCTCGACCGCCGGGGAGCTGTTTTTT.

J is TRBJ2-5 and V is TRBV5-5; 8 nucleotides line up with TRBD1. The J call may be in error: the DNA end matches TRBJ2-7 better. CDR1 is SGHKS and CDR2 is YYEKEE in the germline V gene (reference sequence). CDR3 length: 15 amino acids. CDR3 nucleotides: TGTGCCAGCAGCCCCGGACAGGGAAGCTCCTACGAGCAGTACTTC. This gives the protein CASSPGQGSSYEQYF.

The table lists this clone with a count of one. The rearrangement uses TRBV11-1 and TRBJ2-7; 14 bases are a match to TRBD2. CDR1 and CDR2 (germline): SGHAT, FQDESV (reference sequence). The CDR3 has 15 amino acids. Losses at the gene ends were 5 bases for V and 6 bases for J; bases not matched to a gene: 6. The CDR3 DNA follows: TGTGCCAGCAGCGCCCGGACTAGCGGGGGGACCGAGCAGTACTTC. Amino acids: CASSARTSGGTEQYF.

J is TRBJ2-1 and V is TRBV19, with TRBD1 as a possible D gene (5 bases). CDR1 LNHDA and CDR2 SQIVND come from the germline V gene (reference sequence). The CDR3 loop spans 15 amino acids. V was trimmed by 3 bases and J by 6 bases, leaving 15 bases between them. For the CDR3, the DNA is TGTGCCAGTAGTATCGTCCAGGCAGGGCCCAATGAGCAGTTCTTC. Its translation: CASSIVQAGPNEQFF.